This T cell receptor (beta chain) stems from a study of blood T cell repertoires in COVID-19. Turning to the study itself: Sites in the United States, Italy and Spain provided acute and convalescent COVID-19 samples. From T cells, B-cell-depleted T cells, or PBMCs came the material, which was cDNA or gDNA.

In the authors' workflow: Nucleated cell number was recorded as an estimate derived from reference gene primer amplification. Method: immunoSEQ multiplex PCR; TCRdb's copy keeps in-frame clones and lacks some. V and J calls and clone size come straight from that table; D and trimming were deduced from the DNA. The sample has roughly 150,000 clones; around 82% are singletons. The germline CDR1 and CDR2 sequences are KGHDR and SFDVKD. The CDR3 is 16 residues long. V dropped 0 bases and J dropped 5; count of bases not matched to a gene: 7. Sequencing input: peripheral blood. The chain is built from TRBV24-1 and TRBJ2-5, with 8 bases identical to TRBD2. The clonotype was recovered from a human donor in a cohort sampled during active COVID-19. CDR3 protein: CATSDLQGSGGETQYF. CDR3 bases: TGTGCCACCAGTGATTTGCAGGGTTCGGGAGGGGAGACCCAGTACTTC.